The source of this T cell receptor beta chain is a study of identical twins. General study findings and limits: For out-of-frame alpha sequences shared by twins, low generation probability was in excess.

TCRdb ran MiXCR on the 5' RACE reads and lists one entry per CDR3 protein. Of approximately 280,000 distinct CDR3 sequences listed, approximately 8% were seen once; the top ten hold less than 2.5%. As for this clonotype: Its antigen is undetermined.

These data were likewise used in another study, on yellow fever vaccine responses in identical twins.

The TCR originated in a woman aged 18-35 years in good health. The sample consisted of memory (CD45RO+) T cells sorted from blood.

CDR3 sequence: CATSGLGGGELFF. Written as DNA, the CDR3 is TGTGCCACCAGCGGGTTGGGAGGCGGGGAGCTGTTTTTT. V usage is TRBV24-1 and J usage is TRBJ2-2; D may be TRBD2 (6 bases). CDR3 length equals 13 residues. V was clipped by 7 bases and J by 7 bases, with 12 bases between them. In germline, CDR1 is KGHDR, CDR2 SFDVKD.